This T cell receptor beta chain was recorded in a study of CD8+ T cells in alopecia areata. Study details: Tofacitinib administration to treated patients was oral, at 5 to 10 mg twice daily. Study-level points and caveats: Greater clonality was observed in lesional scalp samples, especially alopecia totalis/universalis, versus normal scalp.

This clone occurred a few times. Its antigen remains unidentified. Extraction of RNA preceded its reverse transcription into cDNA, which served as the sequencing template. Method: immunoSEQ multiplex PCR; TCRdb's copy keeps in-frame clones and lacks some. The sample carries 10,000 to 15,000 clones, approximately 67% recorded once. The V gene end was trimmed by 7 bases and the J gene end by 2 bases; junction bases not matched to a gene: 7. The CDR3 runs 13 residues. Germline lookup yields CDR1 GTSNPN and CDR2 SVGIG (reference sequence). Treatment denoted: oral pan-JAK inhibitor, 5-10 mg twice daily. Alopecia areata patients had lesional scalp punch biopsies and peripheral blood taken from them.

The TCR was taken from a human donor with alopecia areata. This chain joins TRBV30 and TRBJ1-1; the match to TRBD1 covers 7 bases. Sequencing used skin, obtained at week 4, from a patient treated with tofacitinib. The CDR3 loop reads CASGQFLNTEAFF. The CDR3 region has the DNA TGTGCCTCGGGACAGTTCCTAAACACTGAAGCTTTCTTT.